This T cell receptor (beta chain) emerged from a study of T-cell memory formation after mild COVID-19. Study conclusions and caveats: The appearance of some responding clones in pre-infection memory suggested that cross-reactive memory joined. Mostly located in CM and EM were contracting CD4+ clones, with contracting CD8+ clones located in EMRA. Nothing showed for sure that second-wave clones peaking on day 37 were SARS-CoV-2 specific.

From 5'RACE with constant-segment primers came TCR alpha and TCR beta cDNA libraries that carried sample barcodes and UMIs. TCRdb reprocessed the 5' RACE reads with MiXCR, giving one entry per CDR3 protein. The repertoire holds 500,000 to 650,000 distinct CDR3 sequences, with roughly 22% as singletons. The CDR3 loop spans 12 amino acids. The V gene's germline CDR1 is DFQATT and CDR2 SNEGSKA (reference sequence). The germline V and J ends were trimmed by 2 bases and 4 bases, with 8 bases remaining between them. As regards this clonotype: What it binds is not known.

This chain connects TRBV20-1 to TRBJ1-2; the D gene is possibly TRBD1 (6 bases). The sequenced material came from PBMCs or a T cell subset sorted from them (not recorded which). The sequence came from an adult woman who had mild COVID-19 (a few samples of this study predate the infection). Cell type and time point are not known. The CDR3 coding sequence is TGCAGTGCTAGAACAGGGCCCTATGGCTACACCTTC. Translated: CSARTGPYGYTF.